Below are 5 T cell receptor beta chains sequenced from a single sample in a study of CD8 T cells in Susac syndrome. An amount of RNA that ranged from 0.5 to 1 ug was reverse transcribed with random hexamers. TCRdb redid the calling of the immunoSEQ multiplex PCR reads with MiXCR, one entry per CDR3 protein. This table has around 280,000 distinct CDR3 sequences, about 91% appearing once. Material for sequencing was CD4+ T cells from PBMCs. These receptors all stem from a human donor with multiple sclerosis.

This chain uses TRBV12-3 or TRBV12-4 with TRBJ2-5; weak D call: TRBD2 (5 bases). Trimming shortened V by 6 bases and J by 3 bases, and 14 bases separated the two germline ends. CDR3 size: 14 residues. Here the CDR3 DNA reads TGTGCCAGCAGCAAAGACTACGTGGAAGAGACCCAGTACTTC. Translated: CASSKDYVEETQYF.

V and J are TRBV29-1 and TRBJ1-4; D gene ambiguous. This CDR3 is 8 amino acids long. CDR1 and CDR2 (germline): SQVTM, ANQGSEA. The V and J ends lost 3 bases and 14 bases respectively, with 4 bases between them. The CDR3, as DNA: TGCAGCGTTGAGCGGCTGTTTTTT. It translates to CSVERLFF. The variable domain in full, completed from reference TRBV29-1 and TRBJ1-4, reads SAVISQKPSRDICQRGTSLTIQCQVDSQVTMMFWYRQQPGQSLTLIATANQGSEATYESGFVIDKFPISRPNLTFSTLTVSNMSPEDSSIYLCSVERLFFGSGTQLSVL.

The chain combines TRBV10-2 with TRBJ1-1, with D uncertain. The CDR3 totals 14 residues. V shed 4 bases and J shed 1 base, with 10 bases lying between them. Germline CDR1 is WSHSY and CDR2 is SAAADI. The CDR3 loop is CASSARGKNTEAFF. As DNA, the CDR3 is TGCGCCAGCAGTGCTCGGGGAAAGAACACTGAAGCTTTCTTT.

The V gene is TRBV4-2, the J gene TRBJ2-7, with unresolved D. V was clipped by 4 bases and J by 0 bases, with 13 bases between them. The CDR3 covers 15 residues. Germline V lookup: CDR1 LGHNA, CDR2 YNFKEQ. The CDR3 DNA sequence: TGTGCCAGCAGCCCCGGTCCGACCAACTCCTACGAGCAGTACTTC. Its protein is CASSPGPTNSYEQYF.

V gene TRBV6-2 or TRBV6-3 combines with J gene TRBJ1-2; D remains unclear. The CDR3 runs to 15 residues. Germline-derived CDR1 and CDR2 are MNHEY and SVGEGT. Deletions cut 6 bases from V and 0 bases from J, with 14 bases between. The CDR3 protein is CASSPNREANYGYTF. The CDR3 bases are TGTGCCAGCAGCCCCAACAGAGAAGCTAACTATGGCTACACCTTC.